This TCR beta chain is from a study of CD8 T cells in ankylosing spondylitis. Study findings and constraints: Matched synovial fluid from ankylosing spondylitis patients was reported to be enriched for disease-linked clones. Disease-associated clones were CD8+ and fairly uncommon in peripheral blood. Ankylosing spondylitis blood appeared to carry a characteristic TCR beta motif of several highly homologous variants. Existing reports had already noted some motif variants in reactive arthritis synovial fluid and blood.

Scientists made TCR beta libraries using quantitative 5'-RACE with molecular barcodes. TCRdb independently ran MiXCR on the 5' RACE reads; one entry per CDR3 protein. Of about 220,000 distinct CDR3 sequences listed, approximately 20% are singletons. Germline loops: CDR1 DFQATT, CDR2 SNEGSKA (reference sequence). V lost 3 bases and J lost 1, with 10 bases in between. The CDR3 totals 13 residues. In regard to this clonotype: Its target is unknown.

The specimen sequenced was blood, either unsorted or a sorted T cell fraction (not recorded which). The chain recombines TRBV20-1 with TRBJ2-7; no clear D. The sequence was collected from a male donor with ankylosing spondylitis. The CDR3 reads CSARSLVSYEQYF. CDR3 nucleotides: TGCAGTGCTAGGAGTCTAGTATCCTACGAGCAGTACTTC.